These 4 T cell receptor beta chains share one sample of origin, sequenced in a study of blood T cell repertoires in COVID-19. The repertoire was sequenced with immunoSEQ multiplex PCR; TCRdb's copy has only in-frame clones and lacks some. The sample lists over 150,000 clones; roughly 80% were seen once. Sequences were obtained from PBMCs or T cells enriched from blood (not recorded which). Every receptor here comes from a woman aged 25 to 39 who had recovered from COVID-19.

The chain carries TRBV29-1 and TRBJ1-2; 9 bases map to TRBD1. There are 15 residues in the CDR3. Germline V gene lookup returns CDR1 SQVTM and CDR2 ANQGSEA. The V segment lost 5 bases and the J segment 4 bases; nucleotides outside the gene matches: 11. The CDR3 loop reads CSVLYGQGLSYGYTF. The CDR3 DNA is TGCAGCGTTCTATATGGACAGGGGCTGAGCTATGGCTACACCTTC.

This clone was seen only once. The chain employs TRBV24-1 and TRBJ2-1, with 7 bases fitting TRBD2. The CDR3 is 20 amino acids. CDR1 KGHDR and CDR2 SFDVKD come from the germline V gene. The J segment lost 1 base and the V segment lost 2 bases, leaving 16 bases of the junction unmatched. Written as DNA, the CDR3 is TGTGCCACCAGTGATTCCCCGGTGTCTTCCGGGGGGTGGTCCTACAATGAGCAGTTCTTC. Translation: CATSDSPVSSGGWSYNEQFF.

The chain carries TRBV6-1 and TRBJ1-5; TRBD1 agrees at 11 bases. CDR1 is MNHNS, CDR2 SASEGT, per germline. The V segment lost 4 bases and the J segment 3 bases; nucleotides outside the gene matches: 8. The CDR3 runs 17 residues. The CDR3 DNA sequence: TGTGCCAGCAGTGTACATCGGACAGGGGGCGACAATCAGCCCCAGCATTTT. It encodes CASSVHRTGGDNQPQHF.

The J gene is TRBJ1-2, the V gene TRBV7-9; D gene ambiguous. The CDR3 extends over 13 amino acids. Germline assignment: CDR1 SEHNR and CDR2 FQNEAQ (reference sequence). Deletions cut 5 bases from V and 2 bases from J, with 9 bases between. CDR3 sequence (DNA): TGTGCCAGCAGCCATGGGCAGAACTATGGCTACACCTTC. Translation gives CASSHGQNYGYTF.